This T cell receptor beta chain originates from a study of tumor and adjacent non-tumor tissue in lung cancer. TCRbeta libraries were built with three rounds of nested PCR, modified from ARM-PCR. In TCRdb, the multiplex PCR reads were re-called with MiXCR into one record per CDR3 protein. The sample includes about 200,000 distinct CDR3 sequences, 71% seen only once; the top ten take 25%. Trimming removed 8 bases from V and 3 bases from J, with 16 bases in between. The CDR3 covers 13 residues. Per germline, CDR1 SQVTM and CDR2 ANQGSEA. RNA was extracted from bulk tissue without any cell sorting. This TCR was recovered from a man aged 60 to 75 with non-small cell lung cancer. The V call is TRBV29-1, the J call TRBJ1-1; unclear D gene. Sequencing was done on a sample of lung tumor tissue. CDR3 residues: CSIQHTADTEAFF. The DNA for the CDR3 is TGCAGCATACAACACACAGCGGACACTGAAGCTTTCTTT.